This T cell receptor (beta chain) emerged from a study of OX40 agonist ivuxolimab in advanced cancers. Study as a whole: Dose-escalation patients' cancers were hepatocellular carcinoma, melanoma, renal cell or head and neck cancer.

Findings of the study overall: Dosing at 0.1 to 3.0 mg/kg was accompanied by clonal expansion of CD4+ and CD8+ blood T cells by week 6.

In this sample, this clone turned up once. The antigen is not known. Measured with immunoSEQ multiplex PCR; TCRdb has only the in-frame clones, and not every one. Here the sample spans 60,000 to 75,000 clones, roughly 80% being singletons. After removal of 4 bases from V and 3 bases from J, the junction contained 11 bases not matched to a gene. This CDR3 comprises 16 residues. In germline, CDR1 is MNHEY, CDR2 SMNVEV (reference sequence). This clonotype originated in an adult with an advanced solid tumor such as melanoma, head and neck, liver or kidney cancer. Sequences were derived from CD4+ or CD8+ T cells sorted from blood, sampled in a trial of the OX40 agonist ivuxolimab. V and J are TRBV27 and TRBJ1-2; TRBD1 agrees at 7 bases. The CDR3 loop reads CASSSSWDSSHYGYTF. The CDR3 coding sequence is TGTGCCAGCAGTTCCTCTTGGGACAGCTCCCACTATGGCTACACCTTC.